This T cell receptor beta chain emerged from a study of tissue T cells after allogeneic stem cell transplantation. Looked up from germline, CDR1 is MRHNA and CDR2 is SNTAGT. V dropped 6 bases and J dropped 9 bases, with 27 bases sitting between them. This CDR3 contains 17 residues. Using immunoSEQ multiplex PCR, the repertoire was profiled, and TCRdb retains in-frame clones only, with some absent. The sample holds under 4,500 clones, around 60% seen once. Source: left colon tissue, taken at autopsy. The chain combines TRBV6-4 with TRBJ1-5; the D is unclear. The TCR comes from a male donor aged 60 or over with lung cancer. CDR3 sequence (DNA): TGTGCCAGCAGGCTTGCACCCTGGAGGGCGTCCCGTTGGCCCCAGCATTTT. This encodes CASRLAPWRASRWPQHF.